This T cell receptor beta chain was documented in a study of cytomegalovirus exposure and HLA in healthy donors. General observations from the study: Productive status was seen about 87% or about 30% of the time for most TCR beta V segments in an earlier analysis. Presence/absence analyses rested on an assumption that sequencing depth was roughly uniform across donors. Based on reports, TCR beta sequences accurately predicted HLA-A and HLA-B alleles for most subjects.

PCR amplification relied on 60 Vbeta primers (plus 13 Jbeta primers). The method was immunoSEQ multiplex PCR; TCRdb's version includes in-frame clones alone and lacks a portion of them. The repertoire holds under 65,000 clones, with more than 65% as singletons. Note on this clone: Its antigen remains unknown. The junction departs from germline at one end; a sequencing error may be responsible.

This CDR3 has 18 amino acids. Germline V gene data show CDR1 as MNHEY and CDR2 as SMNVEV (reference sequence). The V call is TRBV27, the J call TRBJ2-6; 9 positions match TRBD1. Sample: PBMCs. The clonotype was recovered from a woman aged 18-30 years in good health and CMV-seronegative. CDR3 residues: CASSRGDRVNSGANGLTF. Written as DNA, the CDR3 is TGTGCCAGCAGCCGCGGGGACAGGGTAAACTCTGGGGCCAACGGCCTGACTTTC.